The 10 T cell receptor beta chains below all came from one sample that was sequenced in a study of shared clonotypes between healthy human individuals. Sequenced by immunoSEQ multiplex PCR; TCRdb stores in-frame clones only, minus some. The profile shows 2 million to 3 million clones, approximately 92% of them singletons. The sample taken for sequencing was naive CD4+ T cells sorted from blood. Subset described: CD45RA+ positively selected. All receptors derive from a man between 18 and 35 years old in good health.

This chain uses TRBV20-1 with TRBJ2-2; D possibly matches TRBD1 or TRBD2 (6 bases each). Germline CDR1 reads DFQATT; CDR2 reads SNEGSKA (reference sequence). The germline V and J ends were trimmed by 8 bases and 7 bases, with 11 bases remaining between them. CDR3 length: 11 amino acids. The CDR3, as DNA: TGCAGTACCAAGGGGGGCGGGGAGCTGTTTTTT. Translated: CSTKGGGELFF.

This chain uses TRBV29-1 with TRBJ1-5; no clear D. Between the trimmed V and J ends, which lost 5 bases and 6 bases, there was a span of 17 bases. In germline, CDR1 is SQVTM, CDR2 ANQGSEA. The CDR3 consists of 14 residues. The CDR3 DNA sequence: TGCAGCGTTTTACTTGCGGGTTCAGGTCAGCCCCAGCATTTT. Amino acid sequence: CSVLLAGSGQPQHF.

V gene TRBV30 combines with J gene TRBJ2-1; TRBD1 is a possible D gene (5 bases). The germline V gene encodes CDR1 GTSNPN and CDR2 SVGIG (reference sequence). Trimming took off 1 base at V and 8 bases at J, with 15 bases between the two ends. The CDR3 covers 14 residues. The CDR3 protein is CAWSAGFSVDEQFF. In DNA form, the CDR3 reads TGTGCCTGGAGTGCAGGGTTTTCAGTTGATGAGCAGTTCTTC. The full variable domain, in which reference TRBV30 and TRBJ2-1 provide the parts outside the CDR3, is SQTIHQWPATLVQPVGSPLSLECTVEGTSNPNLYWYRQAAGRGLQLLFYSVGIGQISSEVPQNLSASRPQDRQFILSSKKLLLSDSGFYLCAWSAGFSVDEQFFGPGTRLTVL.

The rearrangement links TRBV5-1 to TRBJ2-7; D might be TRBD1 or TRBD2, each matching 6 bases. The germline V and J ends were trimmed by 5 bases and 6 bases, with 27 bases remaining between them. Germline CDR1 reads SGHRS; CDR2 reads YFSETQ. This CDR3 comprises 17 residues. The CDR3 protein is CASSPGGVAGAAGEQYF. For the CDR3, the DNA is TGCGCCAGCAGTCCCGGAGGGGTGGCAGGGGCGGCTGGCGAGCAGTACTTC.

CDR3 region: CASSNDRSYEQYF. The CDR3 DNA reads TGCGCCAGCAGCAATGATCGATCCTACGAGCAGTACTTC. The chain couples TRBV5-1 to TRBJ2-7, with unresolved D. V was trimmed by 4 bases and J by 1 base, leaving 9 bases between them. The V gene's germline CDR1 is SGHRS and CDR2 YFSETQ. This CDR3 has 13 amino acids.

This clone appeared a single time. The chain joins TRBV4-1 to TRBJ2-3; D uncertain. Per the germline V gene, CDR1 is MGHRA and CDR2 is YSYEKL. Trimming shortened V by 1 base and J by 1 base, and 6 bases separated the two germline ends. This CDR3 comprises 14 residues. The CDR3 spells CASSQGLRTDTQYF. The CDR3 DNA sequence: TGCGCCAGCAGCCAAGGTCTCCGCACAGATACGCAGTATTTT.

Of note for this clone: Other DNA sequences in the sample encode the same CDR3. The V gene is TRBV9, the J gene TRBJ1-3; D possibly corresponds to TRBD1 (5 bases). The CDR3 is 14 residues long. Germline CDR1 and CDR2: SGDLS and YYNGEE. Trimming shortened V by 0 bases and J by 3 bases, and 7 bases separated the two germline ends. CDR3 region: CASSVGQGGNTIYF. The CDR3 DNA sequence: TGTGCCAGCAGCGTAGGGCAGGGTGGAAACACCATATATTTT.

V gene TRBV7-2 combines with J gene TRBJ1-1; D is undetermined. Looked up from germline, CDR1 is SGHTA and CDR2 is FQGNSA. V lost 5 bases, J lost 4 bases, and 17 bases lay in between. This CDR3 spans 15 amino acids. CDR3 nucleotide sequence: TGTGCCAGCAGCCCCCACGGAGGTGCGAGCACTGAAGCTTTCTTT. It is translated as CASSPHGGASTEAFF.

The gene calls are TRBV30 and TRBJ2-7; TRBD2 aligns across 7 bases. Germline CDR1 GTSNPN, CDR2 SVGIG (reference sequence). V was pared by 3 bases and J by 3 bases, with 11 bases of the junction left unmatched. The CDR3 extends over 15 amino acids. The CDR3 reads CAWRGGNGLGYEQYF. Here the CDR3 DNA reads TGTGCCTGGAGGGGGGGGAATGGGTTGGGCTACGAGCAGTACTTC.

This rearrangement joins TRBV7-2 to TRBJ1-1; D not resolved. The ends were cut back, 0 bases at V and 4 bases at J, with 15 bases in the middle. From germline, CDR1 is SGHTA and CDR2 FQGNSA. The CDR3 is made up of 16 amino acids. The DNA of the CDR3 is TGTGCCAGCAGCTTAGCGGTAACGGCAGCAGGCACTGAAGCTTTCTTT. Protein: CASSLAVTAAGTEAFF.